What follows are 15 T cell receptor beta chains derived from one specimen sequenced in a study of technical replicates of blood from a few donors. The repertoire was sequenced with immunoSEQ multiplex PCR; TCRdb's copy has only in-frame clones and lacks some. This table has tens of thousands of clones, more than 90% appearing once. The source material was T cells isolated from PBMCs. The source of these receptors is a human donor in good health.

V usage is TRBV10-3 and J usage is TRBJ1-1; 8 bases fit TRBD1. Germline CDR1 ENHRY, CDR2 SYGVKD. V gave up 9 bases and J gave up 8 bases; unmatched junction bases: 11. The length of the CDR3 is 13 residues. The CDR3 spells CAMGTGISREAFF. The CDR3 DNA follows: TGTGCCATGGGGACAGGAATAAGCAGGGAAGCTTTCTTT.

The chain joins TRBV9 to TRBJ2-7; 9 nucleotides match TRBD1. The length of the CDR3 is 15 residues. From germline, CDR1 is SGDLS and CDR2 YYNGEE. Trimming at V came to 3 bases and at J to 4 bases, leaving 8 bases not matched to a gene. The CDR3 loop reads CASSDPGQGSYEQYF. The CDR3 nucleotides read TGTGCCAGCAGCGACCCCGGACAGGGGTCTTACGAGCAGTACTTC.

The chain is built from TRBV9 and TRBJ2-5; TRBD1 aligns across 9 bases. Trimming cost V 4 bases and J 4 bases; bases outside gene matches: 8. CDR3 length: 15 residues. Germline V gene sequence: CDR1 SGDLS, CDR2 YYNGEE. The CDR3 region has the DNA TGTGCCAGCAGCAGATCGGGACAGGGCCGAGAGACCCAGTACTTC. Translating it yields CASSRSGQGRETQYF.

This chain uses TRBV7-8 with TRBJ2-1, with 9 nucleotides matching TRBD1. The CDR3 contains 19 residues. The germline gives CDR1 SGHVS, CDR2 FQNEAQ. The junction had 15 bases not matched to a gene; V was cut back by 2 bases and J by 4 bases. The CDR3: CASSLTTPPGQGTYNEQFF. DNA of the CDR3: TGTGCCAGCAGCTTAACGACACCTCCGGGACAGGGCACTTACAATGAGCAGTTCTTC.

This rearrangement joins TRBV7-6 to TRBJ2-5; 7 bases line up with TRBD1. The CDR3 covers 14 residues. Germline CDR1 SGHVS, CDR2 FNYEAQ. With V trimmed by 3 bases and J by 4 bases, 5 bases remained unmatched. The CDR3 DNA sequence: TGTGCCAGCAGCTTGGACCCAGGGGGAGAGACCCAGTACTTC. It codes for CASSLDPGGETQYF. Using reference TRBV7-6 and TRBJ2-5 for the parts outside the CDR3, the full variable domain is GAGVSQSPRYKVTKRGQDVALRCDPISGHVSLYWYRQALGQGPEFLTYFNYEAQQDKSGLPNDRFSAERPEGSISTLTIQRTEQRDSAMYRCASSLDPGGETQYFGPGTRLLVL.

This clone was counted once. The V call is TRBV12-5, the J call TRBJ2-7; a possible D gene is TRBD1 (5 bases). The CDR3 extends over 13 amino acids. V dropped 3 bases and J dropped 0 bases, with 6 bases sitting between them. Germline CDR1 and CDR2: LGHNT and FRNRAP. CDR3 amino acids: CASGFDSSYEQYF. The CDR3, as DNA: TGTGCTAGTGGTTTTGACAGCTCCTACGAGCAGTACTTC.

The genes are TRBV1 and TRBJ2-3; TRBD2 was called by the table and not checked on the DNA. TRBV1 is reported as a pseudogene. This CDR3 has 19 residues. The CDR3 sequence: CTSSCTNRLAGARTDTQYF. The CDR3 DNA reads TGCACCAGCAGCTGCACCAACCGACTAGCGGGAGCCCGCACAGATACGCAGTATTTT.

This chain uses TRBV4-1 with TRBJ2-6; TRBD2 might be the D (5 bases). Germline CDR1 reads MGHRA; CDR2 reads YSYEKL. Trimming removed 4 bases at V and 2 bases at J, with 15 bases between. The CDR3 totals 17 residues. The CDR3 coding sequence is TGCGCCAGCAGCCGGGTAGTAGAGGAGGCTGGGGCCAACGTCCTGACTTTC. It translates to CASSRVVEEAGANVLTF.

The CDR3 DNA follows: TGTGCCAGCAGCTTAGGGGCGGGAAGAACCGGGGAGCTGTTTTTT. It encodes CASSLGAGRTGELFF. The gene calls are TRBV7-6 and TRBJ2-2, with D maybe TRBD2 (6 bases). Germline CDR1 and CDR2: SGHVS and FNYEAQ. The V end was cut by 1 base, the J end by 5 bases, with 11 bases between. This CDR3 has 15 amino acids.

This chain uses TRBV4-3 with TRBJ2-7; 7 bases align to TRBD1. CDR1 and CDR2 from the germline V gene are LGHNA and YSLEER. The ends lost 0 bases at V and 1 base at J; junction bases unmatched: 3. The CDR3 contains 15 residues. Written as DNA, the CDR3 is TGCGCCAGCAGCCAAGATTGGGACAGTTCCTACGAGCAGTACTTC. Protein: CASSQDWDSSYEQYF.

The V call is TRBV10-1, the J call TRBJ2-1; the match to TRBD1 covers 7 bases. The CDR3 sequence is 17 residues long. Looked up from germline, CDR1 is WNHNN and CDR2 is SYGVQD (reference sequence). Trimming removed 3 bases from V and 2 bases from J; junction bases left unmatched: 10. The CDR3 loop reads CASSELVSTGTYNEQFF. DNA for the CDR3: TGCGCCAGCAGTGAATTGGTTTCGACAGGGACCTACAATGAGCAGTTCTTC.

V and J are TRBV15 and TRBJ2-5, with no clear D. The V gene's germline CDR1 is LNHNV and CDR2 YYDKDF (reference sequence). V was shortened by 2 bases and J by 5 bases, with 9 bases between the two germline ends. The CDR3 spans 13 residues. In DNA, the CDR3 is TGTGCCACCAGCAGAAGTGGCATCGAGACCCAGTACTTC. This sequence encodes CATSRSGIETQYF.

The chain combines TRBV6-5 with TRBJ2-1; TRBD1 agrees at 7 bases. Germline trimming cut 7 bases from V and 0 bases from J; bases unmatched to any gene: 0. The CDR3 spans 13 residues. Germline V gives CDR1 MNHEY, CDR2 SVGAGI. The CDR3 DNA sequence: TGTGCCAGCACAGGGGGCTCCTACAATGAGCAGTTCTTC. This encodes CASTGGSYNEQFF.

The chain carries TRBV5-5 and TRBJ1-5; D gene uncertain. The V gene lost 0 bases and the J gene lost 7 bases, with 14 bases spanning the gap. The CDR3 consists of 15 residues. Germline V gene sequence: CDR1 SGHKS, CDR2 YYEKEE (reference sequence). The CDR3 coding sequence is TGTGCCAGCAGCTTGGGAGTCACGGGAAACCAGCCCCAGCATTTT. This translates into CASSLGVTGNQPQHF.

The sample holds a few counts of this clone. V gene TRBV13 combines with J gene TRBJ2-5; the D gene is possibly TRBD1 (5 bases). The CDR3 is made up of 15 amino acids. Trimming took off 2 bases at V and 4 bases at J, with 14 bases between the two ends. Germline V gene sequence: CDR1 PRHDT, CDR2 FYEKMQ (reference sequence). The CDR3 bases are TGTGCCAGCAGCTTAAGGCCAGGGCGAGGAGAGACCCAGTACTTC. Its translation: CASSLRPGRGETQYF.